The T cell receptor (beta chain) under discussion was sequenced for a study of T cell changes during pregnancy in multiple sclerosis. This CDR3 is built from 15 residues. Germline V gives CDR1 MNHNS, CDR2 SASEGT. V lost 4 bases and J lost 6; bases outside the gene matches: 8. Sequencing used immunoSEQ multiplex PCR; TCRdb keeps in-frame clones, though not all of them. Found here are 70,000 or so clones, 80% to 95% of them singletons; the top ten hold almost 0.3%. This sequence originates from a female donor with multiple sclerosis, enrolled in a pregnancy study. The V call is TRBV6-1, the J call TRBJ1-5; 8 nucleotides align to TRBD1. The source was CD4+ T cells from peripheral blood mononuclear cells, collected after pregnancy. The CDR3 DNA follows: TGTGCCAGCAGTGTAGCTGGGCAGGGGGCTCAGCCCCAGCATTTT. This codes for CASSVAGQGAQPQHF.